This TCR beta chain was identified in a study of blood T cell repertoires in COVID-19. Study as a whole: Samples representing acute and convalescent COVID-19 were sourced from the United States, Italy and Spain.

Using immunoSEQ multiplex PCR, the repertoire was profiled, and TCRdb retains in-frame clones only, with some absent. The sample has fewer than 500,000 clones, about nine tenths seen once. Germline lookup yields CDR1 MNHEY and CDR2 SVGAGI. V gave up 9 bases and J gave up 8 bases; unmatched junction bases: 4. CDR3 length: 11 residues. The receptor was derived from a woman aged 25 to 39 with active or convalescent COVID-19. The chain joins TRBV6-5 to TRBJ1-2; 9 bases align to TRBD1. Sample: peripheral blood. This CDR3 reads CARDRGGGYTF. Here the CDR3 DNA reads TGTGCCAGAGACAGGGGGGGAGGCTACACCTTC.